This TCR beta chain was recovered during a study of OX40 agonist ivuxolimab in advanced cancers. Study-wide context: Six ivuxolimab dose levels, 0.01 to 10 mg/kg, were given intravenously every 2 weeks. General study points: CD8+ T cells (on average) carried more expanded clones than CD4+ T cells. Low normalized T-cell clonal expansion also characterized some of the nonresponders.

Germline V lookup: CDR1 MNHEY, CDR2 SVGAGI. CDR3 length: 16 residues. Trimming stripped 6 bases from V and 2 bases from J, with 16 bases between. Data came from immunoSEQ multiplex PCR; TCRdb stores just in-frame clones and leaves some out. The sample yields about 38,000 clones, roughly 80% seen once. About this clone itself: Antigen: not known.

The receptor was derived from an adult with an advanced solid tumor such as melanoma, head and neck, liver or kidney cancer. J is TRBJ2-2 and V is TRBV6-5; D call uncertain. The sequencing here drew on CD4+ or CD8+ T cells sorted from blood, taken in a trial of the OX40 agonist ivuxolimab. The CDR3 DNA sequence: TGTGCCAGCAGCTACAAGGCGGCTCCAAACACCGGGGAGCTGTTTTTT. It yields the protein CASSYKAAPNTGELFF.